This T cell receptor (beta chain) derives from a study of T cells in Graves' hyperthyroidism and ophthalmopathy. Researchers took RNA transcripts and amplified the TCR beta CDR3 regions from them. Researchers ran a first-round RT-PCR on the TCR CDR3 using the HTBI primer set. TCRdb reprocessed the multiplex PCR reads with MiXCR, giving one entry per CDR3 protein. The sample records more than 300,000 distinct CDR3 sequences, less than 20% being singletons. With 1 base removed from V and 6 bases from J, the gap between germline ends came to 17 bases. The CDR3 consists of 16 residues. Per germline, CDR1 SGHTA and CDR2 FQGNSA.

Sequencing was done on a sample of blood. The TCR comes from a young man with Graves' ophthalmopathy. The chain employs TRBV7-2 and TRBJ2-3; no firm D call. CDR3: CASSLDRIRVSDTQYF. DNA for the CDR3: TGTGCCAGCAGCTTAGATCGGATTCGGGTCAGCGATACGCAGTATTTT.